What follows is one T cell receptor (beta chain) and its context. Antigen: not known. Terminally differentiated effector memory CD45RA+ cells were left out of the naive CD8 fraction, which was CD45RO-negative and positively selected for CCR7. The data were obtained in a study of shared clonotypes between healthy human individuals. The overall study: The plates for each donor numbered three CD4 naive, three CD4 memory, two CD8 naive and one CD8 memory.

Measured with immunoSEQ multiplex PCR; TCRdb has only the in-frame clones, and not every one. The data show over 2,000,000 clones, just under 95% seen once. Overall study results and limits: Among donors, clonotype sharing was expected to be affected by sequencing depth. Collection of samples was limited to blood; tissue repertoires likely differ. Shared clonotypes across all four donors exceeded non-shared ones in generation probability.

The CDR3 contains 16 residues. The V gene's germline CDR1 is MNHEY and CDR2 SMNVEV (reference sequence). Trimming cost V 6 bases and J 6 bases, with 21 bases left between them. The chain links TRBV27 to TRBJ1-5; possibly TRBD1 for D (6 bases). The specimen was naive CD8+ T cells from PBMCs. This receptor was obtained from a man younger than 30 in good health. Some clones in this sample may be carry-over from other donors' samples. This CDR3 reads CASRKTLDRPLQPQHF. The CDR3 nucleotides read TGTGCCAGCAGAAAAACCCTAGACAGGCCCCTTCAGCCCCAGCATTTT.